These 16 T cell receptor beta chains share one sample of origin, sequenced in a study of CD8 T cells in ankylosing spondylitis. General study findings and limits: Ankylosing spondylitis blood appeared to be characterized by a TCR beta motif of about eight highly homologous variants.

Their cognate antigens are unknown. TCRdb re-derived calls from the 5' RACE reads in MiXCR, one entry per CDR3 protein. There are about 440,000 distinct CDR3 sequences in the sample; roughly 17% occur only once, and approximately 1% lies in the top ten. Sample: blood, either unsorted or a sorted T cell fraction (not recorded which). Receptors originate from a male donor with ankylosing spondylitis.

The genes are TRBV12-3 or TRBV12-4 and TRBJ1-3, with a weak D call TRBD1 (5 bases). V lost 0 bases, J lost 2 bases, and 14 bases lay in between. This CDR3 spans 17 amino acids. The CDR3 protein is CASSLARSLGAGNTIYF. DNA for the CDR3: TGTGCCAGCAGTTTAGCGCGTTCGTTAGGGGCTGGAAACACCATATATTTT.

This clonotype turned up a few times. The chain carries TRBV11-2 and TRBJ2-7; 7 bases agree with TRBD2. CDR3 length: 16 residues. With 1 base clipped from V and 5 bases from J, the junction kept 11 bases outside the gene matches. Germline V gives CDR1 SGHAT, CDR2 FQNNGV. In DNA, the CDR3 is TGTGCCAGCAGCTTAGTTTGGGGGGGGGTTCGACACGAGCAGTACTTC. Translated, it gives CASSLVWGGVRHEQYF.

This chain joins TRBV27 and TRBJ2-7; tentatively, D is TRBD1 (6 bases). Trimming stripped 2 bases from V and 0 bases from J, with 14 bases between. Germline-derived CDR1 and CDR2 are MNHEY and SMNVEV (reference sequence). The CDR3 is made up of 16 amino acids. CDR3 coding DNA: TGTGCCAGCAGTTTAGGTCCAGGGGCCCTCTCCTACGAGCAGTACTTC. Translating it yields CASSLGPGALSYEQYF.

This clonotype was observed a few times. The chain is built from TRBV4-1 and TRBJ2-7; D is ambiguous. The ends were cut back, 8 bases at V and 0 bases at J, with 14 bases in the middle. Germline loops: CDR1 MGHRA, CDR2 YSYEKL. The CDR3 covers 14 residues. CDR3 DNA sequence: TGCGCCAGCCGTGTGAGTCAGAGCTCCTACGAGCAGTACTTC. Residues: CASRVSQSSYEQYF.

This clonotype came up a few times. The CDR3 DNA follows: TGTGCCAGCAAGATCGACGGTCCCTACGAGCAGTACTTC. Translating gives CASKIDGPYEQYF. The V and J genes are TRBV12-3 or TRBV12-4 and TRBJ2-7; D is ambiguous. The germline V and J ends were trimmed by 7 bases and 2 bases, with 12 bases remaining between them. This CDR3 comprises 13 residues.

The chain couples TRBV21-1 to TRBJ1-1; no check of the table's D call, TRBD1, against the DNA was made. TRBV21-1 is marked as a pseudogene. The CDR3 is 14 amino acids. CDR3 coding DNA: TGTGCCAGCAGCGGCCGGGACCAGAACACTGAAGCTTTCTTT. It translates to CASSGRDQNTEAFF.

This chain connects TRBV3-1 to TRBJ2-3, with a weak D call TRBD2 (6 bases). This CDR3 comprises 17 residues. Germline loops: CDR1 LGHDT, CDR2 YNNKEL (reference sequence). The germline V and J ends were trimmed by 6 bases and 6 bases, with 25 bases remaining between them. For the CDR3, the DNA is TGTGCCAGCAGAGCGTCTGGGACTGAACCGTTCAGGGATACGCAGTATTTT. It yields the protein CASRASGTEPFRDTQYF.

This clonotype was counted at least ten times. The V gene is TRBV6-1, the J gene TRBJ2-1; D unclear. Trimming removed 6 bases at V and 2 bases at J, with 11 bases between. The germline gives CDR1 MNHNS, CDR2 SASEGT. The CDR3 covers 14 residues. The DNA for the CDR3 is TGTGCCAGCAGGCCGTTGGGTGCCTACAATGAGCAGTTCTTC. It translates to CASRPLGAYNEQFF.

This clonotype has only a few counts. J is TRBJ1-2 and V is TRBV29-1, with 9 bases lining up with TRBD1. The CDR3 is 13 residues long. The germline V gene encodes CDR1 SQVTM and CDR2 ANQGSEA. The V segment lost 6 bases and the J segment 2 bases; nucleotides outside the gene matches: 4. The CDR3: CSVQGAGNYGYTF. The CDR3 region has the DNA TGCAGCGTACAGGGGGCCGGAAACTATGGCTACACCTTC.

This clonotype was seen a handful of times. The CDR3 spells CASSLKPSTLHEQYF. CDR3 in DNA: TGTGCCAGCAGCTTAAAGCCTAGCACGCTCCACGAGCAGTACTTC. The rearrangement links TRBV7-2 to TRBJ2-7; a possible D gene is TRBD2 (5 bases). The germline V gene encodes CDR1 SGHTA and CDR2 FQGNSA. The V and J ends lost 2 bases and 5 bases respectively, with 16 bases between them. The CDR3 totals 15 residues.

The V gene is TRBV7-9, the J gene TRBJ1-2, with D possibly TRBD1 on 6 matching bases. Germline values: CDR1 SEHNR, CDR2 FQNEAQ (reference sequence). The CDR3 consists of 13 residues. V lost 5 bases and J 5 bases, leaving 12 bases between the germline ends. The chain's CDR3 is CASSPWTDYGYTF. CDR3 in DNA: TGTGCCAGCAGCCCCTGGACAGATTATGGCTACACCTTC.

V usage is TRBV3-1 and J usage is TRBJ2-7; 8 bases map to TRBD2. Trimming at V came to 7 bases and at J to 6 bases, leaving 5 bases not matched to a gene. Per germline, CDR1 LGHDT and CDR2 YNNKEL (reference sequence). There are 12 residues in the CDR3. The CDR3 DNA follows: TGTGCCAGCACCAGCGGGGGTCGCGAGCAGTACTTC. It yields the protein CASTSGGREQYF.

The chain employs TRBV19 and TRBJ2-7; D gene uncertain. Deletions cut 6 bases from V and 2 bases from J, with 23 bases between. CDR3 length equals 17 residues. CDR1 is LNHDA and CDR2 is SQIVND in the germline V gene (reference sequence). The DNA of the CDR3 is TGTGCCAGTAGCCACCAAACGACGAGAGGTCTCCCCTACGAGCAGTACTTC. Translated: CASSHQTTRGLPYEQYF.

This clonotype was counted many times. CDR3 sequence (DNA): TGTGCCAGCAGTGGGAGTTCAGATACGCAGTATTTT. Translation gives CASSGSSDTQYF. This chain links TRBV12-3 or TRBV12-4 with TRBJ2-3; D possibly corresponds to TRBD2 (5 bases). There are 12 residues in the CDR3. V dropped 5 bases and J dropped 4 bases, with 7 bases sitting between them.

This clonotype has only a few counts. The chain employs TRBV6-1 and TRBJ1-2; no clear D gene. The V end lost 1 base, the J end lost 4 bases, and 10 bases lay between the germline ends. The CDR3 length is 14 residues. The germline CDR1 and CDR2 sequences are MNHNS and SASEGT. The CDR3, as DNA: TGTGCCAGCAGTGAAGGTGCACAGTTCTATGGCTACACCTTC. Protein product: CASSEGAQFYGYTF.

This rearrangement joins TRBV6-2 or TRBV6-3 to TRBJ1-3; D is unresolved. From germline, CDR1 is MNHEY and CDR2 SVGEGT. V lost 2 bases and J lost 0, with 20 bases in between. This CDR3 has 19 amino acids. CDR3 loop: CASSYDNPGLAASGNTIYF. The DNA for the CDR3 is TGTGCCAGCAGTTACGACAATCCGGGTTTGGCGGCCTCTGGAAACACCATATATTTT.